This T cell receptor beta chain was sequenced during a study of regulatory T cells in long-lasting Graves disease. TCR beta libraries were built with iRepertoire HTBI primers and Arm-PCR of CDR3 regions. TCRdb ran MiXCR on the multiplex PCR reads and lists one entry per CDR3 protein. The sample records around 250,000 distinct CDR3 sequences, around 20% being singletons. The time point denotes: newly diagnosed GD, antithyroid drugs for less than 3 months. From RNA extracted from PBMCs, the TCR library was made. The collection involved drawing 8 to 9 milliliters of peripheral blood into EDTA tubes. This clonotype was seen at least ten times. V gave up 0 bases and J gave up 3 bases, with 13 bases separating them. The CDR3 has 15 amino acids. Germline V CDR1 and CDR2: SGDLS, YYNGEE.

The sequence derives from a female donor with Graves disease. The sequencing here drew on peripheral blood mononuclear cells (PBMCs), taken at new diagnosis, from a patient treated with antithyroid drugs. The chain links TRBV9 to TRBJ2-7, with D possibly being TRBD1 or TRBD2 (6 bases each). The CDR3 sequence is CASSVESRGLYEQYF. The CDR3 nucleotides read TGTGCCAGCAGCGTAGAATCCCGGGGGCTCTACGAGCAGTACTTC.